These 14 T cell receptor beta chains share one sample of origin, sequenced in a study of TIL therapy for anti-PD-1-resistant metastatic lung cancer. Sequencing used immunoSEQ v3. The protocol was immunoSEQ multiplex PCR, while the TCRdb copy is restricted to in-frame clones and leaves out a portion. The sample records about 12,000 clones, roughly 60% being singletons. Time point meaning: pre-treatment sample, taken before nivolumab and TIL therapy. The tumor samples were excised metastases, mostly pleural nodules or supraclavicular lymph nodes. This sample comprised tumor tissue, obtained at baseline. These receptors were obtained from a person aged 30 to 80 with non-small cell lung cancer.

In this sample, this clone turned up a few times. The V and J genes are TRBV10-2 and TRBJ1-3; D remains unclear. Trimming left V 6 bases short and J 0 bases short, with 6 bases between. Germline V CDR1 and CDR2: WSHSY, SAAADI. The CDR3 runs to 13 residues. CDR3 in DNA: TGCGCCAGCAGCCAGAGCTCTGGAAACACCATATATTTT. Its translation is CASSQSSGNTIYF.

The chain recombines TRBV28 with TRBJ1-1; no clear D. Deletions cut 6 bases from V and 7 bases from J, with 12 bases between. Per the germline V gene, CDR1 is MDHEN and CDR2 is SYDVKM. CDR3 length: 12 amino acids. CDR3 sequence: CASSRNSYEAFF. The CDR3 DNA reads TGTGCCAGCAGCCGAAACAGCTATGAAGCTTTCTTT.

This clone was seen more than once but under ten times. The rearrangement joins TRBV2 to TRBJ1-1, with unresolved D. Germline CDR1 is SNHLY and CDR2 is FYNNEI. V lost 6 bases, J lost 6 bases, and 14 bases lay in between. The CDR3 totals 13 residues. In nucleotides, the CDR3 is TGTGCCAGCAGGGCGACCACGGCTTCTGAAGCTTTCTTT. As protein: CASRATTASEAFF.

This clone has more than one count but fewer than ten. This CDR3 is CASSLDGGLGELFF. The CDR3 DNA is TGTGCCAGCAGCTTAGACGGGGGTCTCGGGGAGCTGTTTTTT. The chain carries TRBV11-3 and TRBJ2-2; weak D call: TRBD2 (6 bases). Trimming removed 0 bases at V and 7 bases at J, with 9 bases between. This CDR3 is 14 amino acids long. CDR1 and CDR2 from the germline V gene are SGHNT and YENEEA. Supplemented by reference TRBV11-3 and TRBJ2-2, the full variable domain reads EAGVVQSPRYKIIEKKQPVAFWCNPISGHNTLYWYLQNLGQGPELLIRYENEEAVDDSQLPKDRFSAERLKGVDSTLKIQPAELGDSAVYLCASSLDGGLGELFFGEGSRLTVL.

J is TRBJ2-1 and V is TRBV5-1, with D possibly matching TRBD1 (5 bases). This CDR3 has 15 residues. V lost 1 base, J lost 3 bases, and 11 bases lay in between. Per the germline V gene, CDR1 is SGHRS and CDR2 is YFSETQ. In nucleotides, the CDR3 is TGCGCCAGCAGCTTGTCAGGGATAAACTACAATGAGCAGTTCTTC. Protein product: CASSLSGINYNEQFF.

This chain connects TRBV5-1 to TRBJ1-3, with a possible D match to TRBD1 (6 bases). Germline CDR1 SGHRS, CDR2 YFSETQ. This CDR3 has 14 amino acids. Trimming pared 4 bases from V and 2 bases from J, leaving 10 bases between. The chain's CDR3 is CASSEQGAGNTIYF. CDR3 coding DNA: TGCGCCAGCAGCGAACAGGGAGCTGGAAACACCATATATTTT.

This chain links TRBV27 with TRBJ2-7; D is undetermined. The CDR3 loop spans 14 amino acids. V shed 8 bases and J shed 2 bases, with 16 bases lying between them. Germline assignment: CDR1 MNHEY and CDR2 SMNVEV (reference sequence). The CDR3 nucleotides are TGTGCCAGCGCTTTGGTGGCAGGCGCCTACGAGCAGTACTTC. It codes for CASALVAGAYEQYF.

This clone was picked up a small number of times. This rearrangement joins TRBV6-6 to TRBJ1-1, with D perhaps matching TRBD1 (5 bases). The V and J ends lost 5 bases and 8 bases respectively, with 12 bases between them. Germline CDR1 and CDR2: MNHNY and SVGAGI (reference sequence). The CDR3 loop spans 12 amino acids. The CDR3 spells CASSRGTTEAFF. CDR3 bases: TGTGCCAGCAGTCGAGGGACGACAGAAGCTTTCTTT.

In this sample, this clone turned up once. The chain is built from TRBV5-6 and TRBJ2-3, with a weak D call TRBD1 (7 bases). Per the germline V gene, CDR1 is SGHDT and CDR2 is YYEEEE. V was shortened by 4 bases and J by 2 bases, with 17 bases between the two germline ends. CDR3 length equals 16 residues. CDR3: CASSQGLTGPTDTQYF. CDR3 bases: TGTGCCAGCAGCCAGGGACTGACAGGGCCCACAGATACGCAGTATTTT.

The chain employs TRBV3-1 (or the pseudogene TRBV3-2) and TRBJ2-1, with D possibly called TRBD1 or TRBD2 (8 bases each). Germline V CDR1 and CDR2: LGHDT, YNNKEL (reference sequence). This CDR3 has 16 residues. V gave up 0 bases and J gave up 10 bases, with 19 bases separating them. As DNA, the CDR3 is TGTGCCAGCAGCCAAGATCCTATCGGGAGGGACAGGGAGCAGTTCTTC. Translated, it gives CASSQDPIGRDREQFF.

Judged by abundance, this clone is medium-sized. The chain links TRBV6-5 to TRBJ2-7; a possible D gene is TRBD2 (5 bases). Germline values: CDR1 MNHEY, CDR2 SVGAGI. Between the trimmed V and J ends, which lost 0 bases and 3 bases, there was a span of 12 bases. The CDR3 contains 15 residues. Written as DNA, the CDR3 is TGTGCCAGCAGTTACTCGGGAGTAGCTAGCTACGAGCAGTACTTC. Translated: CASSYSGVASYEQYF.

This chain links TRBV19 with TRBJ1-5; D may be TRBD1 (5 bases). V was cut by 7 bases and J by 4 bases, with 14 bases left in between. Germline-derived CDR1 and CDR2 are LNHDA and SQIVND (reference sequence). The CDR3 runs to 14 residues. CDR3 DNA: TGTGCCAGTACGAGGGCATGGGGGAATCAGCCCCAGCATTTT. It is translated as CASTRAWGNQPQHF. The full variable domain, its missing parts supplied by reference TRBV19 and TRBJ1-5, is DGGITQSPKYLFRKEGQNVTLSCEQNLNHDAMYWYRQDPGQGLRLIYYSQIVNDFQKGDIAEGYSVSREKKESFPLTVTSAQKNPTAFYLCASTRAWGNQPQHFGDGTRLSIL.

The rearrangement uses TRBV3-1 (or the pseudogene TRBV3-2) and TRBJ2-3, with a possible D match to TRBD2 (5 bases). The V end was cut by 5 bases, the J end by 8 bases, with 8 bases between. Germline V CDR1 and CDR2: LGHDT, YNNKEL (reference sequence). This CDR3 spans 11 amino acids. The CDR3 sequence: CASSVGGTQYF. The CDR3 nucleotides are TGTGCCAGCAGCGTAGGAGGTACGCAGTATTTT.

The chain is built from TRBV7-3 and TRBJ2-2; either TRBD1 or TRBD2 may fit D (5 bases each). The germline V gene encodes CDR1 SGHTA and CDR2 FQGTGA. The V gene lost 5 bases and the J gene lost 7 bases, with 11 bases spanning the gap. This CDR3 is 13 amino acids long. The CDR3 loop is CASSRGVGGELFF. The CDR3 bases are TGTGCCAGCAGCAGAGGGGTGGGCGGGGAGCTGTTTTTT.